Below are 26 T cell receptor beta chains sequenced from a single sample in a study of post-analysis software for immune sequencing data (dated by TCRdb to the mid-2010s). General findings and caveats noted by the study authors: Patients showed significantly higher frequencies than controls for five TRBV segments, among them TRBV5-6, TRBV5-1 and TRBV20-1.

These TCRs' antigens remain unknown. The receptor library was made with PCR. TCRdb lists the instrument as Illumina HiSeq 2500. Unique molecular identifiers were incorporated into TCR beta cDNA libraries to reduce PCR and sequencing biases. Using fastp at Q25 and MiXCR, TCRdb reprocessed the public reads and kept productive beta chains. Rows are unified per CDR3 protein, each entry keeping the most common DNA and genes. The sample contains hundreds of thousands of distinct CDR3 sequences, 25% to 30% of them found a single time. Around 0.6% of the sample rests with the top ten. The sequenced sample was blood. The receptors were gathered from a girl between 5 and 17 years old with multiple sclerosis.

There are a few counts of this clonotype. The V gene is TRBV20-1, the J gene TRBJ1-5, with unresolved D. Trimming took 2 bases from V and 2 from J, leaving 4 bases between them. The germline CDR1 and CDR2 sequences are DFQATT and SNEGSKA (reference sequence). The CDR3 length is 12 residues. CDR3 coding DNA: TGCAGTGCTAGATTTGGCAATCAGCCCCAGCATTTT. This codes for CSARFGNQPQHF.

This clonotype was found a few times. In DNA form, the CDR3 reads TGTGCCAGCAGCACAAGGGACAGGGGGGCCCCGAACACCGGGGAGCTGTTTTTT. Its protein is CASSTRDRGAPNTGELFF. The chain uses TRBV5-8 and TRBJ2-2, with 11 bases matching TRBD1. V dropped 4 bases and J dropped 0; count of bases not matched to a gene: 8. From germline, CDR1 is SGHTS and CDR2 YDEGEE. This CDR3 spans 18 amino acids.

This clonotype has a handful of counts. The rearrangement uses TRBV20-1 and TRBJ2-5, with 7 bases matching TRBD2. J gave up 0 bases and V 6 bases, and 10 bases lay outside the gene matches. The length of the CDR3 is 15 residues. The V gene's germline CDR1 is DFQATT and CDR2 SNEGSKA (reference sequence). Written as DNA, the CDR3 is TGCAGTGCCCAATCGGGGAGGGGCTACCAAGAGACCCAGTACTTC. It translates to CSAQSGRGYQETQYF.

The chain combines TRBV9 with TRBJ1-1, with D perhaps TRBD1 (6 bases). CDR1 and CDR2 from the germline V gene are SGDLS and YYNGEE. Trimming took off 0 bases at V and 6 bases at J, with 15 bases between the two ends. The CDR3 has 15 amino acids. The DNA for the CDR3 is TGTGCCAGCAGCGTAGTGGGAACGGGGGGCGCTGAAGCTTTCTTT. This translates into CASSVVGTGGAEAFF.

The chain couples TRBV29-1 to TRBJ2-3; D is perhaps TRBD2 (6 bases). Trimming stripped 4 bases from V and 0 bases from J, with 17 bases between. The CDR3 length is 16 residues. In germline, CDR1 is SQVTM, CDR2 ANQGSEA. CDR3 region: CSVAGTFESSTDTQYF. The DNA of the CDR3 is TGCAGCGTTGCCGGGACTTTTGAATCTAGCACAGATACGCAGTATTTT.

The chain uses TRBV28 and TRBJ2-1; 11 positions agree with TRBD2. The CDR3 is 14 residues long. Germline trimming cut 8 bases from V and 8 bases from J; bases unmatched to any gene: 8. Per the germline V gene, CDR1 is MDHEN and CDR2 is SYDVKM. The CDR3 reads CASALAGGKYEQFF. The DNA for the CDR3 is TGTGCCAGCGCCCTAGCGGGAGGAAAGTATGAGCAGTTCTTC. The whole variable domain, filled in from reference TRBV28 and TRBJ2-1, reads DVKVTQSSRYLVKRTGEKVFLECVQDMDHENMFWYRQDPGLGLRLIYFSYDVKMKEKGDIPEGYSVSREKKERFSLILESASTNQTSMYLCASALAGGKYEQFFGPGTRLTVL.

The table lists this clonotype with a few counts. The chain is built from TRBV24-1 and TRBJ2-7, with D hard to call. With 6 bases removed from V and 2 bases from J, the gap between germline ends came to 10 bases. There are 13 residues in the CDR3. Germline CDR1 and CDR2: KGHDR and SFDVKD. The CDR3 coding sequence is TGTGCCACCAGTCCCCGGGCCACCTACGAGCAGTACTTC. It is translated as CATSPRATYEQYF.

In the case of this clonotype: The junction differs from germline at one of its ends, possibly a read error. The chain employs TRBV7-2 and TRBJ1-1; possible D gene TRBD1, 5 bases. Germline-derived CDR1 and CDR2 are SGHTA and FQGNSA. There are 13 residues in the CDR3. Written as DNA, the CDR3 is TGTGCCAGCAGCTACACCTGGGGGACTGAAACTTTCTTT. Translation gives CASSYTWGTETFF.

Turning to this clonotype: Relative to the germline gene, one junction end is altered; a read error may explain this. This chain joins TRBV5-1 and TRBJ2-1; a possible D gene is TRBD2 (6 bases). This CDR3 spans 16 amino acids. Germline V gene sequence: CDR1 SGHRS, CDR2 YFSETQ. This CDR3 is CASNLEGRAAYDEQFF. The DNA for the CDR3 is TGCGCCAGCAACTTGGAGGGCAGGGCGGCCTACGATGAGCAGTTCTTC.

Only a few counts were recorded for this clonotype. This sequence joins TRBV7-9 and TRBJ2-7; 9 positions match TRBD1. This CDR3 contains 14 residues. V trimming: 4 bases; J trimming: 7 bases; junction bases outside the gene matches: 8. The germline gives CDR1 SEHNR, CDR2 FQNEAQ (reference sequence). The CDR3 protein is CASSSGGTGLEQYF. CDR3 sequence (DNA): TGTGCCAGCAGCTCAGGGGGGACAGGGTTGGAGCAGTACTTC.

The rearrangement joins TRBV4-1 to TRBJ2-1, with D perhaps being TRBD1 or TRBD2 (5 bases each). The CDR3 loop spans 16 amino acids. Germline V CDR1 and CDR2: MGHRA, YSYEKL. V lost 0 bases to trimming and J lost 3 bases, with 12 bases between them. CDR3 loop: CASSQDQRDRYNEQFF. CDR3 nucleotide sequence: TGCGCCAGCAGCCAAGATCAACGGGACCGCTACAATGAGCAGTTCTTC.

This chain joins TRBV20-1 and TRBJ2-5; 16 bases fit TRBD2. CDR1 DFQATT and CDR2 SNEGSKA come from the germline V gene (reference sequence). This CDR3 region has 16 residues. The junction had 6 bases not matched to a gene; V was cut back by 3 bases and J by 5 bases. The CDR3 loop is CSASYGTSGRGETQYF. CDR3 bases: TGCAGTGCTAGCTATGGGACTAGCGGGAGGGGTGAGACCCAGTACTTC.

In this sample, this clonotype turned up many times. This chain joins TRBV15 and TRBJ2-1; 12 nucleotides align to TRBD2. The length of the CDR3 is 16 residues. Germline V gene lookup returns CDR1 LNHNV and CDR2 YYDKDF (reference sequence). Germline trimming cut 5 bases from V and 4 bases from J; bases unmatched to any gene: 6. CDR3 in DNA: TGTGCCACCAGCCGACGACTAGCGGGAGAGTACAATGAGCAGTTCTTC. Translated, it gives CATSRRLAGEYNEQFF. Full variable domain (rest looked up from reference TRBV15 and TRBJ2-1): DAMVIQNPRYQVTQFGKPVTLSCSQTLNHNVMYWYQQKSSQAPKLLFHYYDKDFNNEADTPDNFQSRRPNTSFCFLDIRSPGLGDTAMYLCATSRRLAGEYNEQFFGPGTRLTVL.

V usage is TRBV20-1 and J usage is TRBJ2-3; D remains unclear. The CDR3 has 16 amino acids. CDR1 is DFQATT and CDR2 is SNEGSKA in the germline V gene (reference sequence). V dropped 1 base and J dropped 0 bases, with 14 bases sitting between them. DNA of the CDR3: TGCAGTGCTAGAGCGTCGGAGAAGTCTAGCACAGATACGCAGTATTTT. Translating it yields CSARASEKSSTDTQYF.

For this clonotype: The junction departs from the called germline gene at one end, perhaps through a read error. The gene calls are TRBV28 and TRBJ1-2; D gene uncertain. Germline V CDR1 and CDR2: MDHEN, SYDVKM. The CDR3 loop spans 13 amino acids. CDR3 region: CASSPHPTPGCTF. The CDR3 DNA sequence: TGTGCCAGCAGTCCACACCCGACCCCCGGCTGCACCTTC.

The V call is TRBV7-9, the J call TRBJ1-1; D gene uncertain. The CDR3 consists of 14 residues. Germline V lookup: CDR1 SEHNR, CDR2 FQNEAQ (reference sequence). V was pared by 4 bases and J by 5 bases, with 14 bases between. CDR3 region: CASSSAKGGTEAFF. The CDR3, as DNA: TGTGCCAGCAGCTCGGCGAAGGGAGGGACTGAAGCTTTCTTT.

This chain links TRBV20-1 with TRBJ2-7; tentatively, D is TRBD1 or TRBD2 (7 bases each). V was clipped by 6 bases and J by 3 bases, with 21 bases between them. Germline assignment: CDR1 DFQATT and CDR2 SNEGSKA (reference sequence). The CDR3 runs to 15 residues. The CDR3 DNA follows: TGCAGTGCCAACCTTAGGGGGCGGGAGAACTACGAGCAGTACTTC. It specifies CSANLRGRENYEQYF.

Only a few counts were recorded for this clonotype. The junction differs from germline at one of its ends, possibly a read error. V and J are TRBV20-1 and TRBJ2-7, with D tentatively TRBD1 (8 bases). This CDR3 is built from 14 residues. CDR1 and CDR2 (germline): DFQATT, SNEGSKA (reference sequence). CDR3 DNA: TGCAGTGCTCCAACCGACAGGGGAGGGTACGAGCTGTACTTC. Protein product: CSAPTDRGGYELYF.

Many counts were recorded for this clonotype. The CDR3 nucleotides are TGTGCCATCAGTGAGCGGAGCCCGGGGGCAGGTGCTACGCAGTATTTT. Amino acids: CAISERSPGAGATQYF. The chain has TRBV10-3 and TRBJ2-3; possibly TRBD1 or TRBD2 for D (6 bases each). Trimming removed 2 bases from V and 8 bases from J, with 20 bases in between. The V gene's germline CDR1 is ENHRY and CDR2 SYGVKD. CDR3 length equals 16 residues.

This clonotype has only a few counts. The chain has TRBV29-1 and TRBJ2-7; a weak D match, TRBD2 (7 bases). This CDR3 region has 13 residues. Germline V gene lookup returns CDR1 SQVTM and CDR2 ANQGSEA. V was cut by 4 bases and J by 2 bases, with 12 bases left in between. The CDR3 bases are TGCAGCGTTGTTGGGGGGGCAGCCTACGAGCAGTACTTC. Residues: CSVVGGAAYEQYF.

J is TRBJ1-5 and V is TRBV20-1; weak D call: TRBD1 (5 bases). Trimming left V 6 bases short and J 15 bases short, with 15 bases between. Germline V gene data show CDR1 as DFQATT and CDR2 as SNEGSKA (reference sequence). The CDR3 is 10 amino acids. CDR3 loop: CSARDFLLHF. DNA of the CDR3: TGCAGTGCAAGGGACTTCCTATTGCATTTT.

The sample holds a few counts of this clonotype. This chain uses TRBV4-3 with TRBJ2-3; 7 bases agree with TRBD2. The CDR3 spans 16 residues. Germline assignment: CDR1 LGHNA and CDR2 YSLEER. After removal of 0 bases from V and 6 bases from J, the junction contained 9 bases not matched to a gene. The CDR3: CASSQDEWEGRDTQYF. The CDR3 coding sequence is TGCGCCAGCAGCCAAGATGAGTGGGAGGGCCGCGATACGCAGTATTTT.

The chain joins TRBV11-2 to TRBJ2-1; 15 nucleotides line up with TRBD2. This CDR3 is 16 amino acids long. V shed 7 bases and J 2 bases; nucleotides not matched to a gene: 3. Germline V lookup: CDR1 SGHAT, CDR2 FQNNGV. The DNA of the CDR3 is TGTGCCAGCACGGGACTAGCGGGAGGCACCTACAATGAGCAGTTCTTC. Residues: CASTGLAGGTYNEQFF.

This chain connects TRBV29-1 to TRBJ2-5; D is possibly TRBD2 (5 bases). Trimming cost V 7 bases and J 3 bases, with 9 bases left between them. CDR1 is SQVTM, CDR2 ANQGSEA, per germline. The length of the CDR3 is 11 residues. CDR3 protein: CSAEREETQYF. DNA for the CDR3: TGCAGCGCCGAGAGGGAAGAGACCCAGTACTTC.

The V and J genes are TRBV18 and TRBJ2-1; a possible D gene is TRBD2 (5 bases). Trimming took off 4 bases at V and 13 bases at J, with 14 bases between the two ends. The CDR3 has 12 residues. CDR1 is KGHSH and CDR2 is LQKENI in the germline V gene. The CDR3 nucleotides read TGTGCCAGCTCACTGGCTAGCTCGAAACAGTTCTTC. Translating it yields CASSLASSKQFF. Combining the CDR3 with reference TRBV18 and TRBJ2-1 gives the whole variable domain NAGVMQNPRHLVRRRGQEARLRCSPMKGHSHVYWYRQLPEEGLKFMVYLQKENIIDESGMPKERFSAEFPKEGPSILRIQQVVRGDSAAYFCASSLASSKQFFGPGTRLTVL.

The chain joins TRBV15 to TRBJ1-2; D gene uncertain. This CDR3 region has 14 residues. The V gene lost 3 bases and the J gene lost 8 bases, with 16 bases spanning the gap. Germline CDR1 is LNHNV and CDR2 is YYDKDF (reference sequence). The DNA of the CDR3 is TGTGCCACCAGCAGCCGTCGGAACCCGGGGGGCTACACCTTC. Protein product: CATSSRRNPGGYTF.